The next 26 T cell receptor beta chains were all read from a single sample in a study of T cells after yellow fever vaccination. Using its own MiXCR run on the 5' RACE reads, TCRdb lists one record per CDR3 protein. The profile shows 300,000 to 400,000 distinct CDR3 sequences, roughly 6.2% of them singletons. The sequencing used PBMCs, collected 5 days after the yellow fever booster vaccination. These receptors came from a young man who received the YFV17D yellow fever vaccine.

This clonotype was observed a handful of times. The gene calls are TRBV28 and TRBJ2-5; 7 positions agree with TRBD1. Germline trimming cut 2 bases from V and 0 bases from J; bases unmatched to any gene: 3. This CDR3 comprises 15 residues. Per germline, CDR1 MDHEN and CDR2 SYDVKM. In DNA form, the CDR3 reads TGTGCCAGCAGTTTACAACAGGGGCACCAAGAGACCCAGTACTTC. Translating gives CASSLQQGHQETQYF.

This clonotype was found a few times. The chain employs TRBV20-1 and TRBJ2-5, with TRBD2 matching 7 bases. In germline, CDR1 is DFQATT, CDR2 SNEGSKA (reference sequence). After removal of 6 bases from V and 2 bases from J, the junction contained 9 bases not matched to a gene. This CDR3 contains 14 residues. The CDR3 DNA is TGCAGTGCCAGCGGGGCTAGCCAACAAGAGACCCAGTACTTC. Its translation: CSASGASQQETQYF.

The V call is TRBV6-1, the J call TRBJ2-1, with TRBD2 matching over 8 bases. V was pared by 5 bases and J by 3 bases, with 9 bases of the junction left unmatched. Germline CDR1 MNHNS, CDR2 SASEGT. This CDR3 region has 16 residues. Here the CDR3 reads CASSTPLTSVYNEQFF. In DNA form, the CDR3 reads TGTGCCAGCAGTACCCCCTTGACTAGCGTCTACAATGAGCAGTTCTTC.

V is TRBV6-2 or TRBV6-3 and J is TRBJ2-4, with D hard to call. There are 15 residues in the CDR3. Trimming took off 6 bases at V and 7 bases at J, with 19 bases between the two ends. CDR1 and CDR2 from the germline V gene are MNHEY and SVGEGT. CDR3 residues: CASRQRSGRTNIQYF. CDR3 coding DNA: TGTGCCAGCAGGCAGAGATCCGGAAGGACGAACATTCAGTACTTC.

The rearrangement links TRBV7-8 to TRBJ1-1, with D possibly being TRBD1 (5 bases). CDR1 and CDR2 (germline): SGHVS, FQNEAQ. The V gene lost 0 bases and the J gene lost 0 bases, with 8 bases spanning the gap. This CDR3 region has 15 residues. In DNA, the CDR3 is TGTGCCAGCAGCTTAGCGGGCAGGGTGAACACTGAAGCTTTCTTT. Translating it yields CASSLAGRVNTEAFF. Variable domain in full (rest from reference TRBV7-8 and TRBJ1-1): GAGVSQSPRYKVAKRGQDVALRCDPISGHVSLFWYQQALGQGPEFLTYFQNEAQLDKSGLPSDRFFAERPEGSVSTLKIQRTQQEDSAVYLCASSLAGRVNTEAFFGQGTRLTVV.

This clonotype was picked up many times. V usage is TRBV5-1 and J usage is TRBJ2-1, with 14 bases lining up with TRBD2. The CDR3 contains 16 residues. Germline V gene data show CDR1 as SGHRS and CDR2 as YFSETQ. Trimming took 0 bases from V and 8 from J; bases not matched to a gene: 4. The CDR3 DNA reads TGCGCCAGCAGCTTGGACGCGGGACTAGCGGGAGATGAGCAGTTCTTC. Its protein product is CASSLDAGLAGDEQFF.

Many counts were recorded for this clonotype. The CDR3 DNA follows: TGTGCCAGCAGCTTGGAAAGGGGGCATACAGATACGCAGTATTTT. Translating gives CASSLERGHTDTQYF. The genes are TRBV7-9 and TRBJ2-3, with 7 positions matching TRBD1. The V segment lost 3 bases and the J segment 3 bases; nucleotides outside the gene matches: 6. Germline CDR1 is SEHNR and CDR2 is FQNEAQ (reference sequence). CDR3 length: 15 residues. The full variable domain, with the rest looked up from reference TRBV7-9 and TRBJ2-3, is DTGVSQNPRHKITKRGQNVTFRCDPISEHNRLYWYRQTLGQGPEFLTYFQNEAQLEKSRLLSDRFSAERPKGSFSTLEIQRTEQGDSAMYLCASSLERGHTDTQYFGPGTRLTVL.

This clonotype has a handful of counts. The rearrangement uses TRBV12-3 or TRBV12-4 and TRBJ1-1, with 7 bases that match TRBD1. The V gene end was trimmed by 5 bases and the J gene end by 5 bases; junction bases not matched to a gene: 8. The CDR3 has 14 residues. CDR3 in amino acids: CASSEGQGVTEAFF. The DNA of the CDR3 is TGTGCCAGCAGTGAGGGGCAGGGGGTGACTGAAGCTTTCTTT.

In this sample, this clonotype turned up a few times. The chain joins TRBV7-2 to TRBJ2-1; 7 nucleotides agree with TRBD2. The CDR3 totals 17 residues. Trimming took 3 bases from V and 0 from J; bases not matched to a gene: 8. CDR1 and CDR2 from the germline V gene are SGHTA and FQGNSA. CDR3 bases: TGTGCCAGCAGCTTCGTCGGGAGGTTCAGCTCCTACAATGAGCAGTTCTTC. This gives the protein CASSFVGRFSSYNEQFF.

The sample holds many counts of this clonotype. The chain joins TRBV11-1 to TRBJ2-1; no clear D gene. CDR1 and CDR2 (germline): SGHAT, FQDESV (reference sequence). The V end was cut by 2 bases, the J end by 3 bases, with 8 bases between. The CDR3 spans 14 residues. The CDR3: CASSLLGNYNEQFF. The CDR3 nucleotides are TGTGCCAGCAGCTTACTTGGGAACTACAATGAGCAGTTCTTC.

This clonotype was counted only a few times. The V and J genes are TRBV30 and TRBJ2-5; possibly TRBD2 for D (6 bases). V dropped 4 bases and J dropped 1 base, with 16 bases sitting between them. The germline CDR1 and CDR2 sequences are GTSNPN and SVGIG (reference sequence). The CDR3 spans 15 residues. CDR3 sequence reads: CAWMLASVSQETQYF. CDR3 nucleotide sequence: TGTGCCTGGATGTTGGCTAGCGTGTCCCAAGAGACCCAGTACTTC.

The chain recombines TRBV4-2 with TRBJ1-5; D gene unclear. Trimming left V 0 bases short and J 4 bases short, with 13 bases between. Germline values: CDR1 LGHNA, CDR2 YNFKEQ. The CDR3 consists of 16 residues. Here the CDR3 DNA reads TGTGCCAGCAGCCAAGACGGGCAGGTTACGAATCAGCCCCAGCATTTT. This codes for CASSQDGQVTNQPQHF.

This clonotype has more than one count but fewer than ten. The DNA for the CDR3 is TGTGCCAGCAGTTTGGGACAGCTCTTCTACGAGCAGTACTTC. Its protein product is CASSLGQLFYEQYF. This chain uses TRBV28 with TRBJ2-7, with 7 bases lining up with TRBD1. CDR3 size: 14 residues. The ends lost 3 bases at V and 3 bases at J; junction bases unmatched: 5. Germline V gene sequence: CDR1 MDHEN, CDR2 SYDVKM. The variable domain in full, with the rest retrieved from reference TRBV28 and TRBJ2-7, is DVKVTQSSRYLVKRTGEKVFLECVQDMDHENMFWYRQDPGLGLRLIYFSYDVKMKEKGDIPEGYSVSREKKERFSLILESASTNQTSMYLCASSLGQLFYEQYFGPGTRLTVT.

The J gene is TRBJ2-1, the V gene TRBV12-3 or TRBV12-4; D gene unclear. V was trimmed by 5 bases and J by 3 bases, leaving 17 bases between them. This CDR3 is built from 16 residues. In DNA form, the CDR3 reads TGTGCCAGCAGTATAACCCCTGGCCCTAACTACAATGAGCAGTTCTTC. Its protein is CASSITPGPNYNEQFF.

This clonotype was found many times. V gene TRBV29-1 combines with J gene TRBJ2-1, with 7 bases lining up with TRBD1. Germline trimming cut 4 bases from V and 8 bases from J; bases unmatched to any gene: 8. Germline V gene data show CDR1 as SQVTM and CDR2 as ANQGSEA. CDR3 length: 13 residues. The CDR3 DNA reads TGCAGCGTTGTGGGGACAGCAGCCCATGAGCAGTTCTTC. It encodes CSVVGTAAHEQFF.

The chain couples TRBV19 to TRBJ1-5, with D possibly TRBD1 on 5 matching bases. Trimming took 7 bases from V and 2 from J, leaving 15 bases between them. Germline CDR1 LNHDA, CDR2 SQIVND (reference sequence). This CDR3 is built from 15 residues. The CDR3 nucleotides are TGTGCCAGTACCATGGGGGGTGTGGGCAATCAGCCCCAGCATTTT. Translating it yields CASTMGGVGNQPQHF.

V and J are TRBV7-9 and TRBJ2-1, with a tentative D call TRBD2 (5 bases). This CDR3 is built from 14 residues. CDR1 and CDR2 (germline): SEHNR, FQNEAQ (reference sequence). Trimming left V 2 bases short and J 5 bases short, with 10 bases between. In nucleotides, the CDR3 is TGTGCCAGCAGCTTAACCCCCGGGGACAATGAGCAGTTCTTC. Protein: CASSLTPGDNEQFF.

This clonotype was seen at least ten times. The gene calls are TRBV7-2 and TRBJ2-2; 7 nucleotides line up with TRBD2. Germline CDR1 SGHTA, CDR2 FQGNSA. Trimming cost V 3 bases and J 5 bases; bases outside gene matches: 3. The CDR3 covers 14 residues. DNA for the CDR3: TGTGCCAGCAGCTTCCGGCGGGAGACCGGGGAGCTGTTTTTT. Its protein is CASSFRRETGELFF.

The chain has TRBV20-1 and TRBJ2-1; the D gene is possibly TRBD2 (6 bases). V was pared by 6 bases and J by 1 base, with 13 bases between. This CDR3 is built from 14 residues. Germline CDR1 and CDR2: DFQATT and SNEGSKA (reference sequence). CDR3 DNA sequence: TGCAGTGCGATACGGGAGTTATCCTACAATGAGCAGTTCTTC. Its translation is CSAIRELSYNEQFF.

J is TRBJ2-3 and V is TRBV4-3, with a tentative D call TRBD1 (6 bases). The CDR3 consists of 18 residues. In germline, CDR1 is LGHNA, CDR2 YSLEER. V shed 0 bases and J shed 2 bases, with 18 bases lying between them. CDR3 sequence (DNA): TGCGCCAGCAGCCAAGATTATGGGACACCGCGGATCACAGATACGCAGTATTTT. Encoded protein: CASSQDYGTPRITDTQYF.

This clonotype showed up just a few times. The chain joins TRBV9 to TRBJ2-2, with 8 bases identical to TRBD1. Germline assignment: CDR1 SGDLS and CDR2 YYNGEE. The CDR3 contains 15 residues. The junction had 7 bases not matched to a gene; V was cut back by 5 bases and J by 4 bases. CDR3 protein: CASSITGGSTGELFF. The CDR3 DNA reads as TGTGCCAGCAGTATCACAGGGGGATCCACCGGGGAGCTGTTTTTT.

The chain employs TRBV5-1 and TRBJ2-3; the match to TRBD2 covers 14 bases. Germline CDR1 and CDR2: SGHRS and YFSETQ. This CDR3 contains 19 residues. J gave up 5 bases and V 0 bases, and 11 bases lay outside the gene matches. This CDR3 is CASSLAPGLAGASGDTQYF. DNA for the CDR3: TGCGCCAGCAGCTTGGCCCCGGGACTAGCGGGAGCAAGTGGAGATACGCAGTATTTT. Full variable domain (missing parts from reference TRBV5-1 and TRBJ2-3): KAGVTQTPRYLIKTRGQQVTLSCSPISGHRSVSWYQQTPGQGLQFLFEYFSETQRNKGNFPGRFSGRQFSNSRSEMNVSTLELGDSALYLCASSLAPGLAGASGDTQYFGPGTRLTVL.

V usage is TRBV29-1 and J usage is TRBJ2-7, with 10 bases identical to TRBD2. There are 15 residues in the CDR3. From germline, CDR1 is SQVTM and CDR2 ANQGSEA. Unmatched junction bases numbered 15, after V lost 6 bases and J lost 7 bases. The DNA for the CDR3 is TGCAGCGTCACGGCCGGGGGTAGCGGGAGGAGTGAGCAGTACTTC. Protein: CSVTAGGSGRSEQYF.

In this sample, this clonotype turned up many times. The chain has TRBV12-3 or TRBV12-4 and TRBJ2-5, with D hard to call. The CDR3 consists of 13 residues. The V and J ends lost 6 bases and 3 bases respectively, with 11 bases between them. DNA for the CDR3: TGTGCCAGCAGGGCCGGGTGGGAAGAGACCCAGTACTTC. Translating it yields CASRAGWEETQYF.

This clonotype appeared many times. The chain has TRBV7-9 and TRBJ1-4; D is uncertain. Germline V lookup: CDR1 SEHNR, CDR2 FQNEAQ (reference sequence). This CDR3 has 13 amino acids. V was pared by 4 bases and J by 5 bases, with 8 bases between. This chain's CDR3 is CASSSGPNEKLFF. Written as DNA, the CDR3 is TGTGCCAGCAGCTCCGGACCCAATGAAAAACTGTTTTTT.

This clonotype was seen many times. This chain uses TRBV29-1 with TRBJ2-1; 8 bases fit TRBD2. Germline CDR1 is SQVTM and CDR2 is ANQGSEA. The junction had 5 bases not matched to a gene; V was cut back by 4 bases and J by 0 bases. The CDR3 is 15 residues long. The CDR3 nucleotides read TGCAGCGTTGCTACTAGCGGTGGCTCCTACAATGAGCAGTTCTTC. Protein: CSVATSGGSYNEQFF.